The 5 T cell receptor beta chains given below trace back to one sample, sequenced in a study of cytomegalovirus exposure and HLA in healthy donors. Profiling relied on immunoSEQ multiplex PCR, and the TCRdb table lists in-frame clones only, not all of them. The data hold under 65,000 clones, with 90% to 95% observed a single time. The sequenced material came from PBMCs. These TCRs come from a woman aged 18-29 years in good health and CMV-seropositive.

The CDR3: CATAETINEKLFF. The CDR3 DNA follows: TGTGCCACCGCCGAGACAATTAATGAAAAACTGTTTTTT. The rearrangement links TRBV7-8 to TRBJ1-4; D ambiguous. Trimming took off 10 bases at V and 4 bases at J, with 13 bases between the two ends. This CDR3 is 13 amino acids long. The germline CDR1 and CDR2 sequences are SGHVS and FQNEAQ.

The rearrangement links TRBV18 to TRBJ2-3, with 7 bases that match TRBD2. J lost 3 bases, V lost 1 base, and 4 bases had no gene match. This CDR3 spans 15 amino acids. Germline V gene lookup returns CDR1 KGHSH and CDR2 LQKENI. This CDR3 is CASSPLGGRTDTQYF. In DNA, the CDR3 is TGTGCCAGCTCACCACTGGGCGGGAGAACAGATACGCAGTATTTT. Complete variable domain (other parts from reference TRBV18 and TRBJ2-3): NAGVMQNPRHLVRRRGQEARLRCSPMKGHSHVYWYRQLPEEGLKFMVYLQKENIIDESGMPKERFSAEFPKEGPSILRIQQVVRGDSAAYFCASSPLGGRTDTQYFGPGTRLTVL.

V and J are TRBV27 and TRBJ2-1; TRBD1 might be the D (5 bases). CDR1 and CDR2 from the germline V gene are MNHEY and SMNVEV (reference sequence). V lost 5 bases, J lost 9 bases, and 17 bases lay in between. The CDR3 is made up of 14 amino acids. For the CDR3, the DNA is TGTGCCAGCAGTCCCCACCTTGGGGCCAGTGAGCAGTTCTTC. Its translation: CASSPHLGASEQFF.

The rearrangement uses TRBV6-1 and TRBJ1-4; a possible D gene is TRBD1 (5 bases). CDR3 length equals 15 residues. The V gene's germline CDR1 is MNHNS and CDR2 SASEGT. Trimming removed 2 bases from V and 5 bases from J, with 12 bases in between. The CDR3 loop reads CASSELYSGNEKLFF. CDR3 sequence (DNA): TGTGCCAGCAGTGAACTTTATTCAGGGAATGAAAAACTGTTTTTT.

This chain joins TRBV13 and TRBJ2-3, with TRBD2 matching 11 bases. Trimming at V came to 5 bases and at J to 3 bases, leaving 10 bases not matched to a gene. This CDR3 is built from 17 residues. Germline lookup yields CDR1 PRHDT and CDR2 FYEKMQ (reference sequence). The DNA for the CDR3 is TGTGCCAGCAGCCCCGTACTTCTAGCGGGGGGAACAGATACGCAGTATTTT. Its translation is CASSPVLLAGGTDTQYF.